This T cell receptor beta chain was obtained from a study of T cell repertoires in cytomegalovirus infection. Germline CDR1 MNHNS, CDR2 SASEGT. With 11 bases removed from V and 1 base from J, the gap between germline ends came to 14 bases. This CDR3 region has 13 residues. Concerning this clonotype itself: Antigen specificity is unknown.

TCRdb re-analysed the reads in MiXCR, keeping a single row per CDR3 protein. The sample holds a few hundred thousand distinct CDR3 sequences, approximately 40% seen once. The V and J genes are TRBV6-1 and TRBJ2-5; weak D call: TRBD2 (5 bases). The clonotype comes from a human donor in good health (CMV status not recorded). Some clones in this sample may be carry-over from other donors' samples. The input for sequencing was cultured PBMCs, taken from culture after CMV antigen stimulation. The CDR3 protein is CAAARGLQETQYF. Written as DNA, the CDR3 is TGTGCCGCAGCCCGCGGGCTCCAAGAGACCCAGTACTTC.